The 24 T cell receptor beta chains below all came from one sample that was sequenced in a study of T cells expressing NK-cell markers. Using the 5' RACE reads, TCRdb records one entry per CDR3 protein without DNA. The sample table includes roughly 390,000 distinct CDR3 sequences. The sample was blood T cells: a sorted CD56 or NKG2C T cell subset, CD4+ or CD8+ T cells, or bulk PBMC T cells (not recorded which). The receptor source for this set is a woman aged 50 to 60 in good health.

The chain is built from TRBV7-9 and TRBJ1-6; no DNA is available, so the TRBD1 call from TCRdb remains unchecked. The CDR3 is 18 amino acids. Germline CDR1 is SEHNR and CDR2 is FQNEAQ (reference sequence). CDR3 amino acids: CASSLGPPSGTVNSPLHF.

This rearrangement joins TRBV6-5 to TRBJ2-2; checking the TCRdb D call of TRBD1 is not possible without DNA. The CDR3 consists of 14 residues. Germline loops: CDR1 MNHEY, CDR2 SVGAGI. CDR3 sequence: CAIRGRSNTGELFF.

The chain is built from TRBV4-1 and TRBJ2-1. The CDR3 loop spans 13 amino acids. Germline assignment: CDR1 MGHRA and CDR2 YSYEKL. CDR3 loop: CASSQDSVTEQFF.

This rearrangement joins TRBV11-2 to TRBJ2-1; TCRdb reports TRBD2, a call that lacks DNA to check it against. Germline V lookup: CDR1 SGHAT, CDR2 FQNNGV. This CDR3 comprises 16 residues. This chain's CDR3 is CASSLGELAGGPEQFF.

The chain is built from TRBV11-2 and TRBJ1-5. Germline V CDR1 and CDR2: SGHAT, FQNNGV. The CDR3 length is 12 residues. CDR3 in amino acids: CASSLEAGPQHF. Full variable domain (remainder filled in from reference TRBV11-2 and TRBJ1-5): EAGVAQSPRYKIIEKRQSVAFWCNPISGHATLYWYQQILGQGPKLLIQFQNNGVVDDSQLPKDRFSAERLKGVDSTLKIQPAKLEDSAVYLCASSLEAGPQHFGDGTRLSIL.

V and J are TRBV5-1 and TRBJ2-7; without DNA, the TCRdb call of TRBD1 cannot be checked. This CDR3 spans 13 amino acids. The germline V gene has CDR1 SGHRS and CDR2 YFSETQ. This CDR3 is CASSTAGAYEQYF.

The chain links TRBV12-3 or TRBV12-4 to TRBJ2-1. This CDR3 comprises 14 residues. The CDR3 loop reads CASSLELLYNEQFF.

The genes are TRBV29-1 and TRBJ1-1; TCRdb proposes TRBD1, but this gene call is untestable without DNA. CDR1 is SQVTM and CDR2 is ANQGSEA in the germline V gene. The CDR3 sequence is 12 residues long. The CDR3 spells CSSYRVSREAFF.

The CDR3 reads CASSVGSGEQFF. The V gene is TRBV9, the J gene TRBJ2-1. There are 12 residues in the CDR3. Germline V gene sequence: CDR1 SGDLS, CDR2 YYNGEE.

The gene calls are TRBV7-6 and TRBJ2-3; TCRdb lists TRBD2, though no DNA is available to test this call. CDR1 SGHVS and CDR2 FNYEAQ come from the germline V gene. This CDR3 spans 16 amino acids. The CDR3 protein is CASSLGAGGGVDTQYF.

V gene TRBV3-1 combines with J gene TRBJ2-1; the TCRdb D gene call, TRBD2, has no DNA to confirm it. The CDR3 has 16 amino acids. Germline V gives CDR1 LGHDT, CDR2 YNNKEL (reference sequence). The CDR3 spells CASSQAGGTGYNEQFF.

The chain combines TRBV28 with TRBJ1-5; TCRdb's D gene call, TRBD1, goes unchecked for lack of DNA. Germline V gives CDR1 MDHEN, CDR2 SYDVKM. This CDR3 spans 16 amino acids. CDR3 residues: CASSSSWAGSVQPQHF.

This chain joins TRBV13 and TRBJ2-2; lacking DNA, the TRBD2 call made by TCRdb goes unchecked. Germline CDR1 is PRHDT and CDR2 is FYEKMQ (reference sequence). CDR3 length: 16 residues. CDR3 loop: CASSSRTGVGTGELFF.

The chain recombines TRBV6-1 with TRBJ2-1; TCRdb names TRBD2, which stays unverified in the absence of DNA. Germline V gene sequence: CDR1 MNHNS, CDR2 SASEGT. The CDR3 covers 14 residues. The CDR3: CASSPGPGVGEQFF.

This chain links TRBV12-3 or TRBV12-4 with TRBJ2-1. The CDR3 is 15 residues long. The chain's CDR3 is CASSLMALSYNEQFF.

The J gene is TRBJ2-3, the V gene TRBV13; without DNA, the TCRdb call of TRBD2 cannot be checked. CDR1 is PRHDT, CDR2 FYEKMQ, per germline (reference sequence). The CDR3 spans 16 residues. The CDR3 loop reads CASSLEGSGIFITQYF.

The chain combines TRBV5-4 with TRBJ2-3. CDR3 length: 14 amino acids. Looked up from germline, CDR1 is SGHNT and CDR2 is YYREEE (reference sequence). CDR3 in amino acids: CASSYSDRTDTQYF.

This chain links TRBV12-3 or TRBV12-4 with TRBJ2-7; TCRdb names TRBD2, which stays unverified in the absence of DNA. The CDR3 is 14 amino acids. CDR3 protein: CASSLGREYYEQYF.

The V gene is TRBV20-1, the J gene TRBJ2-3; lacking DNA, the TRBD2 call made by TCRdb goes unchecked. This CDR3 is 14 amino acids long. Germline-derived CDR1 and CDR2 are DFQATT and SNEGSKA (reference sequence). The CDR3 region is CSASASGPQYTQYF.

The rearrangement links TRBV20-1 to TRBJ2-7; TCRdb picks TRBD2, but there is no DNA to check that call. The CDR3 totals 14 residues. CDR1 is DFQATT and CDR2 is SNEGSKA in the germline V gene (reference sequence). The CDR3 loop is CSARVIAGGYEQYF.

The chain employs TRBV27 and TRBJ2-6. The CDR3 loop spans 18 amino acids. CDR1 MNHEY and CDR2 SMNVEV come from the germline V gene (reference sequence). CDR3 loop: CASSFIGVRGPGANVLTF.

This rearrangement joins TRBV4-1 to TRBJ2-3; TCRdb selects TRBD2, and the lack of DNA leaves this call unchecked. The CDR3 is made up of 14 amino acids. In germline, CDR1 is MGHRA, CDR2 YSYEKL. This CDR3 reads CASSQEWTRDTQYF.

The J gene is TRBJ2-1, the V gene TRBV2. CDR1 and CDR2 (germline): SNHLY, FYNNEI. The CDR3 totals 13 residues. This CDR3 reads CASSDVDVSEQFF.

This CDR3 is CASSRIQGISYEQYF. V is TRBV4-1 and J is TRBJ2-7; TCRdb picks TRBD1, but there is no DNA to check that call. Germline V gives CDR1 MGHRA, CDR2 YSYEKL. This CDR3 region has 15 residues.